This T cell receptor (beta chain) was sequenced during a study of CD8+CD57+ T cells in acquired aplastic anemia. Study-level background: CD4+ and CD8+ cells, once sorted, gave DNA averaging around 3.2 ug. Healthy donors gave about 10.8 million reads on average for CD4+ cells.

The CDR3 sequence is 13 residues long. Trimming took 8 bases from V and 4 from J; bases not matched to a gene: 5. Germline lookup yields CDR1 MNHEY and CDR2 SVGAGI. Genomic DNA was employed as the template in profiling TCR beta VDJ and CDR3. In TCRdb, the reads were re-called with MiXCR into one record per CDR3 protein. The sample gives around 190,000 distinct CDR3 sequences, approximately 60% of which show up once; over 25% is in the top ten. Overall study findings and caveats: Patients and healthy controls showed no significant CD8+ Simpson's diversity difference. There were about 27 CD8+ CDR3 sequences that occurred in both patients and controls.

This clonotype was seen only a few times. Its cognate antigen is unknown. The sequenced sample consisted of sorted CD4+, CD8+, or CD8+CD57+ T cells (not recorded which) from PBMCs. The rearrangement joins TRBV6-5 to TRBJ1-5; 7 bases line up with TRBD1. This clonotype was sampled from a human donor in good health. The CDR3 spells CASRKQGNQPQHF. CDR3 in DNA: TGTGCCAGCCGTAAACAGGGGAATCAGCCCCAGCATTTT.